This entry concerns a single TCR beta chain. Its antigen is unidentified. The record originates from a study of OX40 agonist ivuxolimab in advanced cancers. Study-level background: Patients took ivuxolimab, an agonistic anti-OX40 (CD134) antibody. Patients treated during dose escalation were battling hepatocellular carcinoma, melanoma, renal cell or head and neck cancer. Study-level points and caveats: CD4+ and CD8+ blood T cells expanded clonally by week 6 at 0.1 to 3.0 mg/kg.

The data were produced by immunoSEQ multiplex PCR, yet TCRdb's version contains in-frame clones alone and is incomplete. The sample shows 87,000 or so clones, approximately 85% of them seen only once. The CDR3 extends over 16 amino acids. With 5 bases clipped from V and 4 bases from J, the junction kept 8 bases outside the gene matches. Germline V gives CDR1 MDHEN, CDR2 SYDVKM. The gene calls are TRBV28 and TRBJ2-1, with 10 bases fitting TRBD2. The sample consisted of CD4+ or CD8+ T cells sorted from blood, taken in a trial of the OX40 agonist ivuxolimab. The TCR was taken from an adult with an advanced solid tumor such as melanoma, head and neck, liver or kidney cancer. CDR3 protein: CASSLTLAGGYNEQFF. The CDR3 bases are TGTGCCAGCAGTCTAACTTTAGCGGGAGGATACAATGAGCAGTTCTTC. Full variable domain (rest looked up from reference TRBV28 and TRBJ2-1): DVKVTQSSRYLVKRTGEKVFLECVQDMDHENMFWYRQDPGLGLRLIYFSYDVKMKEKGDIPEGYSVSREKKERFSLILESASTNQTSMYLCASSLTLAGGYNEQFFGPGTRLTVL.